The rows below give T cell receptor beta chains drawn from one sample of a study of T-cell reconstitution after alpha-beta-depleted transplantation in children. TCRdb processed the PCR reads anew with MiXCR; each CDR3 protein has one entry. The profile shows hundreds of thousands of distinct CDR3 sequences, roughly 18% of them singletons. This material consisted of PBMCs from the stem cell graft donor, taken from the stem cell graft. The receptors come from a human donor who donated a stem cell graft to a child with acute lymphoblastic leukemia. Both conserved end residues are part of each CDR3. The D gene is left open where the match is weak. For some rows the clone size is stated as once, few or many, or as a class when expanded; others skip it.

d_call | clone_size | cdr3_length | j_call | v_call | cdr3_nt | cdr3_aa
TRBD2 | NA | 14 | TRBJ2-3 | TRBV12-3/TRBV12-4 | TGTGCCAGCAGTCTAGCGGGTCCCGGGGGTACGCAGTATTTT | CASSLAGPGGTQYF
TRBD1 | NA | 14 | TRBJ1-4 | TRBV5-1 | TGCGCCAGCAGCCCCGGACAGGGCTCAGAAAAACTGTTTTTT | CASSPGQGSEKLFF
NA | once | 12 | TRBJ2-5 | TRBV30 | TGTGCCTGGGGGGGGACCCAAGAGACCCAGTACTTC | CAWGGTQETQYF
NA | many | 15 | TRBJ1-4 | TRBV5-1 | TGCGCCAGCAGCTTCCTACAGAACACTAATGAAAAACTGTTTTTT | CASSFLQNTNEKLFF
TRBD2 | NA | 16 | TRBJ2-7 | TRBV9 | TGTGCCAGCAGCCCGACTAGCGGGGGGGCTGGGGGCGAGCAGTACTTC | CASSPTSGGAGGEQYF
TRBD2 | NA | 16 | TRBJ2-3 | TRBV20-1 | TGCAGTGGTCGCCGACTAGCCCCAGGGATGACAGATACGCAGTATTTT | CSGRRLAPGMTDTQYF
TRBD2 | few | 17 | TRBJ2-1 | TRBV6-5 | TGTGCCAGCAGTTACTTTACCGCCAGCGGGAGTGGCAATGAGCAGTTCTTC | CASSYFTASGSGNEQFF
TRBD2 | NA | 16 | TRBJ2-1 | TRBV7-9 | TGTGCCAGCAGCACGACTAGCGGGGAGAGGCGCCATGAGCAGTTCTTC | CASSTTSGERRHEQFF
NA | NA | 15 | TRBJ2-1 | TRBV11-2 | TGTGCCAGCAGCTCCTGGCTAGCAGGAGATAATGAGCAGTTCTTC | CASSSWLAGDNEQFF
NA | few | 15 | TRBJ2-3 | TRBV28 | TGTGCCAGCAGTTTCTGGGAGGCAGGGAGAGATACGCAGTATTTT | CASSFWEAGRDTQYF
NA | few | 16 | TRBJ2-2 | TRBV19 | TGTGCCAGTAGTATAGCCAGACTTCGGGCCACCGGGGAGCTGTTTTTT | CASSIARLRATGELFF
NA | NA | 14 | TRBJ1-5 | TRBV7-2 | TGTGCCAGCAGCTTATTGGCAGGGTTTCAGCCCCAGCATTTT | CASSLLAGFQPQHF
NA | NA | 18 | TRBJ2-5 | TRBV9 | TGTGCCAGCAGCGTAGAGTCTTCTGGGGACTGGGCCCCAGAGACCCAGTACTTC | CASSVESSGDWAPETQYF
NA | NA | 13 | TRBJ2-3 | TRBV10-3 | TGTGCCATCAGTGAGCGCACTTCTGATACGCAGTATTTT | CAISERTSDTQYF
NA | few | 14 | TRBJ2-1 | TRBV5-1 | TGCGCCAGCAGCTTCCGGGCAGGGGTACCTGAGCAGTTCTTC | CASSFRAGVPEQFF
TRBD2 | NA | 16 | TRBJ2-1 | TRBV7-2 | TGTGCCAGCAGCTTAGAAAGGCTAGCGGGAGTAGTTGAGCAGTTCTTC | CASSLERLAGVVEQFF
TRBD2 | few | 16 | TRBJ2-3 | TRBV27 | TGTGCCAGCAGTCCATCGTTTCGGGAGGCCACAGATACGCAGTATTTT | CASSPSFREATDTQYF
NA | NA | 15 | TRBJ2-2 | TRBV9 | TGTGCCAGCAGCGTAGGGGGCGCGGGGACCGGGGAGCTGTTTTTT | CASSVGGAGTGELFF
NA | NA | 14 | TRBJ2-7 | TRBV5-1 | TGCGCCGGCAGCCCGGGGGATCGAATCTACGAGCAGTACTTC | CAGSPGDRIYEQYF
NA | NA | 13 | TRBJ2-5 | TRBV10-1 | TGCGCCAGCAGTGAGTCCGCGGGGGAGACCCAGTACTTC | CASSESAGETQYF
NA | few | 15 | TRBJ2-4 | TRBV3-1 | TGTGCCAGCAGCCGGTCCACCGCGGGTACGAACATTCAGTACTTC | CASSRSTAGTNIQYF